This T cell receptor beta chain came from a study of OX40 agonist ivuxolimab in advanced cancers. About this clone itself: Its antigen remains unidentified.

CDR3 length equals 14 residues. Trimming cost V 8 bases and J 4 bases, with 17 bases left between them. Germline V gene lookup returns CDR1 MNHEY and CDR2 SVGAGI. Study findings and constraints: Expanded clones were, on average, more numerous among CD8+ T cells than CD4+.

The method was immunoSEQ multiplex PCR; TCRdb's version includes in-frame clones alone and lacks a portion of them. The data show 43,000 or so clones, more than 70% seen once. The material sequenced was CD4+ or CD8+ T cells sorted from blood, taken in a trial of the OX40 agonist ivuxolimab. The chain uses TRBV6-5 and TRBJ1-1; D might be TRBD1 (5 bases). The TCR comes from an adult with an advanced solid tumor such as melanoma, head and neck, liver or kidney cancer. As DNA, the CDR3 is TGTGCCAGCTATCAGCGGGTGAGGGGCACTGAAGCTTTCTTT. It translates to CASYQRVRGTEAFF.